Ten or more counts support the clone carrying this T cell receptor (beta chain). Its antigen is undetermined. The CDR3 length is 13 residues. Germline V gene data show CDR1 as SGHTA and CDR2 as FQGTGA. V was clipped by 3 bases and J by 1 base, with 6 bases between them. This sample stems from a study of post-analysis software for immune sequencing data. The authors incorporated unique molecular identifiers into the TCR beta cDNA libraries. TCRdb re-derived calls from the PCR reads in MiXCR, one entry per CDR3 protein. Here the sample spans roughly 400,000 distinct CDR3 sequences, roughly 38% being singletons. Broader study findings: Controls showed lower frequencies than patients for four to six TRBV segments, and TRBV5-6, TRBV5-1 and TRBV20-1 were among these.

The chain has TRBV7-3 and TRBJ1-1; a weak D match, TRBD1 (6 bases). This clonotype originated in a girl aged 2 to 10 with multiple sclerosis. What was sequenced was blood. The CDR3 region has the DNA TGTGCCAGCAGCTTGGGACAGAACACTGAAGCTTTCTTT. Protein: CASSLGQNTEAFF.